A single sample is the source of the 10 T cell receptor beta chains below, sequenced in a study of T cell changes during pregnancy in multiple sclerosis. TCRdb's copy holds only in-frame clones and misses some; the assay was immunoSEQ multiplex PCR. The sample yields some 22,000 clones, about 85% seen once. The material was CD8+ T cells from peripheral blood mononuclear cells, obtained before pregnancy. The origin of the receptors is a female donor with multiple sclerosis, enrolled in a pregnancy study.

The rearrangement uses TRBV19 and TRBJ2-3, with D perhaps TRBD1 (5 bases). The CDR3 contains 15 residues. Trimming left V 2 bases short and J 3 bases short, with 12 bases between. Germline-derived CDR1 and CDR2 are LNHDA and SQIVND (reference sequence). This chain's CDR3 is CASSILSQGTDTQYF. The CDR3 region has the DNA TGTGCCAGTAGTATACTCTCCCAGGGTACAGATACGCAGTATTTT. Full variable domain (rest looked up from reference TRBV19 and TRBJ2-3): DGGITQSPKYLFRKEGQNVTLSCEQNLNHDAMYWYRQDPGQGLRLIYYSQIVNDFQKGDIAEGYSVSREKKESFPLTVTSAQKNPTAFYLCASSILSQGTDTQYFGPGTRLTVL.

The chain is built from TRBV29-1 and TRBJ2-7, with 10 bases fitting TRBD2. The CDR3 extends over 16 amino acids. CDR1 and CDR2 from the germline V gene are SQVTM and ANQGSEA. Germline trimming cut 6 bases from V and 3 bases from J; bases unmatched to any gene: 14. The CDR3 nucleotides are TGCAGCGTACAGGGTGAAAGCGGGAGGGCCTTCTACGAGCAGTACTTC. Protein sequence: CSVQGESGRAFYEQYF.

CDR3 bases: TGTGCCAGCAGTCCCAGGGCGCTGGGCAATCAGCCCCAGCATTTT. Its translation is CASSPRALGNQPQHF. V gene TRBV6-5 combines with J gene TRBJ1-5, with D maybe TRBD1 (5 bases). V was trimmed by 5 bases and J by 2 bases, leaving 13 bases between them. The CDR3 spans 15 residues. Germline values: CDR1 MNHEY, CDR2 SVGAGI.

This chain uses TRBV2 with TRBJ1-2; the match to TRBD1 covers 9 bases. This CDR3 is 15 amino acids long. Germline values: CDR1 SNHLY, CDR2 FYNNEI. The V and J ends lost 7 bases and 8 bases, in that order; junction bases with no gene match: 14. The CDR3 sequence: CASNIGGQGRRGYTF. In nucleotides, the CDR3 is TGTGCCAGCAACATCGGGGGACAGGGAAGGAGGGGCTACACCTTC.

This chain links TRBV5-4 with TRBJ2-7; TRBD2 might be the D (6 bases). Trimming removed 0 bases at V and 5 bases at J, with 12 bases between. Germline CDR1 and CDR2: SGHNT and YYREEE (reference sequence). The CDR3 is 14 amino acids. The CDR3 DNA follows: TGTGCCAGCAGCTTGGTGGAGGGCCCGGACGAGCAGTACTTC. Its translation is CASSLVEGPDEQYF.

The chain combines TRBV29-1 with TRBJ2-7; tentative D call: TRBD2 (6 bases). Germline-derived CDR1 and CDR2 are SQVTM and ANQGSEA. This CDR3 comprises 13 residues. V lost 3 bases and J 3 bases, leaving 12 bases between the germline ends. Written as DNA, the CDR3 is TGCAGCGTTGATACGGGGGTCAACTACGAGCAGTACTTC. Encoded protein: CSVDTGVNYEQYF.

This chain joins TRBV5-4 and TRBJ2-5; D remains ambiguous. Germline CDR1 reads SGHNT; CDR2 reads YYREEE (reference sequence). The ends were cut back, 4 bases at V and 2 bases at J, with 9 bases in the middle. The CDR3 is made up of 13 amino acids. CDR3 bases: TGTGCCAGCAGCCCAGAGGCGCAAGAGACCCAGTACTTC. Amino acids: CASSPEAQETQYF.

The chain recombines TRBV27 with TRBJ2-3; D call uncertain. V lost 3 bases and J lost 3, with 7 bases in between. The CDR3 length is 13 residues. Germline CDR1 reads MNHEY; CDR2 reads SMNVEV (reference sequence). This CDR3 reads CASSLLGTDTQYF. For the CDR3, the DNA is TGTGCCAGCAGTTTGCTCGGTACAGATACGCAGTATTTT.

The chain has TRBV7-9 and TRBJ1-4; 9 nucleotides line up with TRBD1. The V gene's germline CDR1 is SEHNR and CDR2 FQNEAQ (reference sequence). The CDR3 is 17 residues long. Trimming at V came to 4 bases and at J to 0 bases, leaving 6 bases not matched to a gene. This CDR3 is CASSSIGQGPTNEKLFF. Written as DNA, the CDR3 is TGTGCCAGCAGCTCGATTGGACAGGGGCCAACTAATGAAAAACTGTTTTTT.

The CDR3 bases are TGTGCCAGCAGCCCCTATAGCGGGGCCCGGGATACGCAGTATTTT. The encoded protein is CASSPYSGARDTQYF. This sequence joins TRBV11-2 and TRBJ2-3; TRBD2 agrees at 8 bases. The CDR3 is made up of 15 amino acids. The J segment lost 6 bases and the V segment lost 5 bases, leaving 10 bases of the junction unmatched. Per germline, CDR1 SGHAT and CDR2 FQNNGV. The full variable domain, rest sourced from reference TRBV11-2 and TRBJ2-3, is EAGVAQSPRYKIIEKRQSVAFWCNPISGHATLYWYQQILGQGPKLLIQFQNNGVVDDSQLPKDRFSAERLKGVDSTLKIQPAKLEDSAVYLCASSPYSGARDTQYFGPGTRLTVL.